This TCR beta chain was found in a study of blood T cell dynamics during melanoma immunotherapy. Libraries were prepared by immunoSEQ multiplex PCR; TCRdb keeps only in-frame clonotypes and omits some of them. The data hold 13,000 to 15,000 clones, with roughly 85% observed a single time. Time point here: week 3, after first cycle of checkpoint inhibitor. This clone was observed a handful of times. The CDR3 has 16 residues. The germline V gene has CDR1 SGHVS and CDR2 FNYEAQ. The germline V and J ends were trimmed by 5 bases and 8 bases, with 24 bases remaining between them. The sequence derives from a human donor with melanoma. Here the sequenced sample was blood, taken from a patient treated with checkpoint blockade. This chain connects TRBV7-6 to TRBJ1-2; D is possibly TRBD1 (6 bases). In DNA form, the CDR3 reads TGTGCCAGCAGCAGGGGGACGCAAGAGGGGATCGGCGGCTACACCTTC. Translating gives CASSRGTQEGIGGYTF.